What follows are 29 T cell receptor beta chains derived from one specimen sequenced in a study of early T cells in non-severe SARS-CoV-2 infection. TCRdb re-called the 5' RACE reads through MiXCR, storing one row per CDR3 protein. The table records 45,000 to 70,000 distinct CDR3 sequences, 6% to 7% of them present only once. Source material: whole blood. All receptors come from an adult who was a healthcare worker with PCR-confirmed SARS-CoV-2 infection or an uninfected control (not recorded which).

The sample holds many counts of this clonotype. The J gene is TRBJ1-2, the V gene TRBV12-3 or TRBV12-4, with a possible D match to TRBD1 (5 bases). The V end was cut by 6 bases, the J end by 4 bases, with 24 bases between. The CDR3 sequence is 17 residues long. The chain's CDR3 is CASSSGGQGRVRYGYTF. The CDR3 DNA is TGTGCCAGCAGCTCCGGGGGTCAGGGCCGTGTACGCTATGGCTACACCTTC.

Ten or more counts support this clonotype. V and J are TRBV19 and TRBJ1-2; 9 positions match TRBD1. Unmatched junction bases numbered 8, after V lost 6 bases and J lost 3 bases. Germline loops: CDR1 LNHDA, CDR2 SQIVND (reference sequence). The CDR3 runs 15 residues. The DNA of the CDR3 is TGTGCCAGTAGCCCACAGGGGGCTCTTCACTATGGCTACACCTTC. It encodes CASSPQGALHYGYTF.

The chain has TRBV21-1 and TRBJ1-1; TRBD1, the D gene given by the table, was not confirmed from the DNA. TRBV21-1 is an annotated pseudogene. The CDR3 totals 15 residues. For the CDR3, the DNA is TGTGCCAGCAGCCTATCGGGACAGCGGAACACTGAAGCTTTCTTT. It yields the protein CASSLSGQRNTEAFF.

This clonotype was detected many times. The J gene is TRBJ2-1, the V gene TRBV7-9, with unresolved D. With 1 base removed from V and 3 bases from J, the gap between germline ends came to 10 bases. CDR3 length equals 15 residues. Germline V gives CDR1 SEHNR, CDR2 FQNEAQ (reference sequence). The CDR3 sequence is CASSLDFGVYNEQFF. The CDR3 region has the DNA TGTGCCAGCAGCTTAGATTTTGGGGTCTACAATGAGCAGTTCTTC.

This clonotype was counted only a few times. The V call is TRBV19, the J call TRBJ2-5, with 8 bases fitting TRBD1. Germline values: CDR1 LNHDA, CDR2 SQIVND (reference sequence). With V trimmed by 5 bases and J by 1 base, 6 bases remained unmatched. The CDR3 contains 15 residues. CDR3 loop: CASSPLGQGQETQYF. The DNA of the CDR3 is TGTGCCAGTAGTCCCCTAGGACAGGGCCAAGAGACCCAGTACTTC.

This clonotype has just a few counts. The chain employs TRBV7-2 and TRBJ1-2; D unclear. Germline-derived CDR1 and CDR2 are SGHTA and FQGNSA. The V and J ends lost 4 bases and 11 bases respectively, with 11 bases between them. The CDR3 has 11 residues. CDR3 sequence (DNA): TGTGCCAGCAGCTCGAAAAGTGTGTACACCTTC. Protein sequence: CASSSKSVYTF. Combining the CDR3 with reference TRBV7-2 and TRBJ1-2 gives the whole variable domain GAGVSQSPSNKVTEKGKDVELRCDPISGHTALYWYRQSLGQGLEFLIYFQGNSAPDKSGLPSDRFSAERTGGSVSTLTIQRTQQEDSAVYLCASSSKSVYTFGSGTRLTVV.

The chain carries TRBV5-4 and TRBJ1-1, with D hard to call. Trimming removed 4 bases at V and 4 bases at J, with 11 bases between. CDR3 length: 13 residues. In germline, CDR1 is SGHNT, CDR2 YYREEE (reference sequence). The CDR3 spells CASSLDSATEAFF. CDR3 bases: TGTGCCAGCAGCCTGGACTCGGCCACTGAAGCTTTCTTT.

This clonotype showed up many times. The junction differs from germline at one of its ends, possibly a read error. The V call is TRBV30, the J call TRBJ1-2; unclear D gene. CDR1 and CDR2 from the germline V gene are GTSNPN and SVGIG (reference sequence). The CDR3 length is 11 residues. The CDR3 is CAWRISYKEFF. The CDR3 DNA is TGTGCCTGGAGAATCTCGTACAAGGAGTTCTTC. Complete variable domain (other parts from reference TRBV30 and TRBJ1-2): SQTIHQWPATLVQPVGSPLSLECTVEGTSNPNLYWYRQAAGRGLQLLFYSVGIGQISSEVPQNLSASRPQDRQFILSSKKLLLSDSGFYLCAWRISYKEFFGSGTRLTVV.

This sequence joins TRBV19 and TRBJ1-5, with 11 bases that match TRBD1. The length of the CDR3 is 19 residues. Germline trimming cut 2 bases from V and 1 base from J; bases unmatched to any gene: 10. Per germline, CDR1 LNHDA and CDR2 SQIVND (reference sequence). CDR3 loop: CASSIRGQGVRRSNQPQHF. The CDR3 nucleotides read TGTGCCAGTAGTATAAGGGGACAGGGGGTCAGGCGGAGCAATCAGCCCCAGCATTTT.

The chain is built from TRBV21-1 and TRBJ1-2; the table calls TRBD1, which could not be checked here. TRBV21-1 is shown as a pseudogene. CDR3 size: 15 residues. CDR3 in amino acids: CASSKLRGSNYGYTF. The CDR3 region has the DNA TGTGCCAGCAGCAAGCTTAGGGGTTCGAACTATGGCTACACCTTC.

At least ten counts were recorded for this clonotype. The chain combines TRBV6-1 with TRBJ1-1, with D unclear. The CDR3 extends over 13 amino acids. Germline assignment: CDR1 MNHNS and CDR2 SASEGT. Trimming left V 1 base short and J 8 bases short, with 11 bases between. The CDR3 DNA reads as TGTGCCAGCAGTGAAGAGTCGCATCTCGAAGCTTTCTTT. This translates into CASSEESHLEAFF.

As DNA, the CDR3 is TGCAGTGCTAATTCGCGGGGGGGCCTCGCAGATACGCAGTATTTT. Translation: CSANSRGGLADTQYF. The V call is TRBV20-1, the J call TRBJ2-3, with 9 bases matching TRBD2. In germline, CDR1 is DFQATT, CDR2 SNEGSKA (reference sequence). This CDR3 has 15 amino acids. The trim removed 4 bases at V and 4 bases at J, leaving 9 bases unmatched.

This clonotype was counted at least ten times. CDR3 nucleotide sequence: TGCAGCGTCATAGAACAGGGGGGCGAATCACCCCTCCACTTT. Translating gives CSVIEQGGESPLHF. The chain couples TRBV29-1 to TRBJ1-6; 8 bases map to TRBD1. This CDR3 has 14 residues. V was pared by 6 bases and J by 10 bases, with 11 bases of the junction left unmatched. CDR1 SQVTM and CDR2 ANQGSEA come from the germline V gene.

This clonotype was found many times. The V call is TRBV7-8, the J call TRBJ1-2; tentative D call: TRBD1 (5 bases). Trimming left V 0 bases short and J 6 bases short, with 8 bases between. Germline V gene lookup returns CDR1 SGHVS and CDR2 FQNEAQ. The CDR3 runs to 13 residues. The CDR3 sequence is CASSLARGNGYTF. The DNA of the CDR3 is TGTGCCAGCAGCTTAGCGCGGGGGAATGGCTACACCTTC.

The chain uses TRBV3-1 and TRBJ2-7; D perhaps matches TRBD1 (6 bases). CDR3 length: 12 residues. Germline V gene lookup returns CDR1 LGHDT and CDR2 YNNKEL (reference sequence). V lost 1 base and J lost 6, with 7 bases in between. The CDR3, as DNA: TGTGCCAGCAGCCAAGTCAGGGGCGAGCAGTACTTC. Translation: CASSQVRGEQYF.

This clonotype was recorded many times. This chain links TRBV19 with TRBJ1-1; D unresolved. Germline lookup yields CDR1 LNHDA and CDR2 SQIVND (reference sequence). The CDR3 loop spans 17 amino acids. The V end lost 5 bases, the J end lost 1 base, and 20 bases lay between the germline ends. The chain's CDR3 is CASSGLGGGRTNTEAFF. The CDR3 DNA reads TGTGCCAGTAGTGGCCTGGGCGGCGGTAGGACGAACACTGAAGCTTTCTTT.

There are many counts of this clonotype. The chain is built from TRBV20-1 and TRBJ2-7; 10 bases fit TRBD1. This CDR3 spans 13 amino acids. Germline values: CDR1 DFQATT, CDR2 SNEGSKA (reference sequence). This CDR3 is CSSGTGDSYEQYF. The CDR3 region has the DNA TGCAGCTCCGGGACAGGGGACTCCTACGAGCAGTACTTC.

V usage is TRBV10-3 and J usage is TRBJ1-2, with 9 bases fitting TRBD1. CDR1 is ENHRY, CDR2 SYGVKD, per germline. The CDR3 covers 15 residues. V was clipped by 6 bases and J by 3 bases; unmatched bases: 8. The DNA for the CDR3 is TGTGCCATCAGCTGGACAGGGGAGCTTGACTATGGCTACACCTTC. Amino acid sequence: CAISWTGELDYGYTF.

The V call is TRBV12-3 or TRBV12-4, the J call TRBJ1-5; D perhaps matches TRBD1 (5 bases). The CDR3 spans 15 residues. Deletions cut 6 bases from V and 6 bases from J, with 18 bases between. As DNA, the CDR3 is TGTGCCAGCAGCTCTAGCCCGGCAGGGCGTCAGCCCCAGCATTTT. This codes for CASSSSPAGRQPQHF.

The chain uses TRBV3-1 and TRBJ2-3; 7 bases agree with TRBD1. The CDR3 sequence is 13 residues long. The J segment lost 6 bases and the V segment lost 4 bases, leaving 4 bases of the junction unmatched. Germline V gene data show CDR1 as LGHDT and CDR2 as YNNKEL (reference sequence). The DNA for the CDR3 is TGTGCCAGCAGCCGGGGGACAGCCGATACGCAGTATTTT. As protein: CASSRGTADTQYF.

The V and J genes are TRBV6-2 or TRBV6-3 and TRBJ1-1; D might be TRBD1 (5 bases). Germline V lookup: CDR1 MNHEY, CDR2 SVGEGT. CDR3 size: 15 residues. V lost 5 bases and J lost 0, with 13 bases in between. The CDR3 region has the DNA TGTGCCAGCAGTGGTCATCTGGGGGTGAACACTGAAGCTTTCTTT. Translation: CASSGHLGVNTEAFF.

This clonotype was counted between two and nine times. This sequence joins TRBV6-2 or TRBV6-3 and TRBJ1-4; D is possibly TRBD1 (6 bases). The V end lost 6 bases, the J end lost 0 bases, and 11 bases lay between the germline ends. The CDR3 consists of 15 residues. Germline V gene lookup returns CDR1 MNHEY and CDR2 SVGEGT. CDR3: CASRPGDATNEKLFF. In nucleotides, the CDR3 is TGTGCCAGCAGACCAGGGGATGCAACTAATGAAAAACTGTTTTTT.

This clonotype was counted ten times or more. The chain recombines TRBV7-9 with TRBJ1-2; TRBD1 might be the D (6 bases). Germline lookup yields CDR1 SEHNR and CDR2 FQNEAQ (reference sequence). Between the trimmed V and J ends, which lost 4 bases and 7 bases, there was a span of 10 bases. The CDR3 consists of 12 residues. The CDR3 spells CASSSPQGGYTF. DNA for the CDR3: TGTGCCAGCAGCTCACCACAGGGTGGCTACACCTTC.

This clonotype came up many times. The chain has TRBV11-2 and TRBJ2-1; 9 bases are a match to TRBD1. This CDR3 is built from 14 residues. Germline-derived CDR1 and CDR2 are SGHAT and FQNNGV. V shed 5 bases and J 8 bases; nucleotides not matched to a gene: 7. As DNA, the CDR3 is TGTGCCAGCAGCCCCGGGACAGGGATCGATGAGCAGTTCTTC. This encodes CASSPGTGIDEQFF.

This clonotype was seen only a few times. The chain uses TRBV28 and TRBJ2-7; D is perhaps TRBD2 (6 bases). V lost 2 bases and J 6 bases, leaving 11 bases between the germline ends. Germline CDR1 is MDHEN and CDR2 is SYDVKM. CDR3 length equals 13 residues. CDR3 nucleotide sequence: TGTGCCAGCAGTTTAAGTCGGGGGTTCGAGCAGTACTTC. Protein product: CASSLSRGFEQYF.

The chain joins TRBV19 to TRBJ1-2; tentatively, D is TRBD1 (6 bases). V was cut by 6 bases and J by 0 bases, with 11 bases left in between. The CDR3 consists of 14 residues. Germline CDR1 LNHDA, CDR2 SQIVND (reference sequence). The CDR3 region is CASRTGASNYGYTF. The CDR3 DNA is TGTGCCAGTAGGACAGGTGCTTCTAACTATGGCTACACCTTC.

Ten or more counts support this clonotype. The chain is built from TRBV20-1 and TRBJ2-3, with D possibly matching TRBD1 (5 bases). The CDR3 covers 14 residues. Deletions cut 2 bases from V and 4 bases from J, with 13 bases between. Per the germline V gene, CDR1 is DFQATT and CDR2 is SNEGSKA (reference sequence). The CDR3: CSARFQGWADTQYF. As DNA, the CDR3 is TGCAGTGCTAGATTTCAGGGTTGGGCAGATACGCAGTATTTT.

This clonotype appeared many times. J is TRBJ2-1 and V is TRBV20-1; D ambiguous. Trimming pared 5 bases from V and 0 bases from J, leaving 8 bases between. This CDR3 comprises 13 residues. Germline values: CDR1 DFQATT, CDR2 SNEGSKA (reference sequence). The CDR3 spells CSAEESSYNEQFF. The CDR3 region has the DNA TGCAGTGCTGAGGAGAGCTCCTACAATGAGCAGTTCTTC.

There are many counts of this clonotype. This chain connects TRBV6-1 to TRBJ1-1, with 9 positions matching TRBD1. The CDR3 is made up of 17 amino acids. The V gene end was trimmed by 2 bases and the J gene end by 2 bases; junction bases not matched to a gene: 9. Germline V gene lookup returns CDR1 MNHNS and CDR2 SASEGT. The DNA for the CDR3 is TGTGCCAGCAGTGAAACAATGGGGACAGGGCTCAACACTGAAGCTTTCTTT. Translating it yields CASSETMGTGLNTEAFF.